The following is a T cell receptor (beta chain) sequence with its context. The sample belongs to a study of OX40 agonist ivuxolimab in advanced cancers. This CDR3 is built from 13 residues. Germline CDR1 is SGHNT and CDR2 is YYREEE (reference sequence). V shed 7 bases and J shed 0 bases, with 8 bases lying between them. Profiling relied on immunoSEQ multiplex PCR, and the TCRdb table lists in-frame clones only, not all of them. The top ten clones hold around 5.9% of a sample with over 90,000 clones, 70% to 90% of them seen once. This chain connects TRBV5-4 to TRBJ1-3; no reliable D call. This sequence originates from an adult with an advanced solid tumor such as melanoma, head and neck, liver or kidney cancer. Sequencing was performed on CD4+ or CD8+ T cells sorted from blood, taken in a trial of the OX40 agonist ivuxolimab. CDR3 in amino acids: CASHQSSGNTIYF. DNA for the CDR3: TGTGCCAGCCATCAATCCTCTGGAAACACCATATATTTT.